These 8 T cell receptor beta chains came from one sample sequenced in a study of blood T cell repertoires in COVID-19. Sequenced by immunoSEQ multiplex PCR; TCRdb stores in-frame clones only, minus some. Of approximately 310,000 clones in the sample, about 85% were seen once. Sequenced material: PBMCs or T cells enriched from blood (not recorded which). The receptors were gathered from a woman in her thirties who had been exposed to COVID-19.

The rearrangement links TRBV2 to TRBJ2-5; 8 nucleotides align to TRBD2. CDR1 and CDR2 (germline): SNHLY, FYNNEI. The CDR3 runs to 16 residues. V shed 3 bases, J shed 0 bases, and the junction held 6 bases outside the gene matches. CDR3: CASSDGGSGDQETQYF. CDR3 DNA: TGTGCCAGCAGTGACGGGGGTAGCGGGGACCAAGAGACCCAGTACTTC.

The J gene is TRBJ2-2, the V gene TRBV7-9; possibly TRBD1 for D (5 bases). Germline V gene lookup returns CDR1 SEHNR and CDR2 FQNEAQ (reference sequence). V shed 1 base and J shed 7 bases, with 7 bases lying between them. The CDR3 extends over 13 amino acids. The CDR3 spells CASSLEQDGELFF. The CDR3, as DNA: TGTGCCAGCAGCTTAGAACAGGACGGGGAGCTGTTTTTT.

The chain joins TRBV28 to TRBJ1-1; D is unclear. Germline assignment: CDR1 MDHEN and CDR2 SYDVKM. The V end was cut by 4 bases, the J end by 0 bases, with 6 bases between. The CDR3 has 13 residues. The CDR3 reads CASSYSVNTEAFF. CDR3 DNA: TGTGCCAGCAGTTATAGCGTGAACACTGAAGCTTTCTTT.

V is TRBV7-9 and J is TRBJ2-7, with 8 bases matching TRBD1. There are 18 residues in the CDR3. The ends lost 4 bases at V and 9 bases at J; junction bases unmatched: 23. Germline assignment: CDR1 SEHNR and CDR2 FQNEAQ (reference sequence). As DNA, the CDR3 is TGTGCCAGCAGCTGGTTAACCGGGACAGGAGACTTTACGAGCAGGCAGTACTTC. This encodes CASSWLTGTGDFTSRQYF.

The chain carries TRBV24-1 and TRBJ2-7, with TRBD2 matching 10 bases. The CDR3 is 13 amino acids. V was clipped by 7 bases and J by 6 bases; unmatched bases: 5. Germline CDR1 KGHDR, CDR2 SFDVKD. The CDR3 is CATSASGRGEQYF. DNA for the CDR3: TGTGCCACCAGCGCTAGCGGGAGAGGCGAGCAGTACTTC.

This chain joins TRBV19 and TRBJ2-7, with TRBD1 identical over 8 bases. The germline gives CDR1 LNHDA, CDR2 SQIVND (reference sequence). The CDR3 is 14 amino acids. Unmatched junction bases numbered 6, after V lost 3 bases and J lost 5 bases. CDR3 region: CASSIARGRDEQYF. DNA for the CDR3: TGTGCCAGTAGTATCGCCAGGGGGCGCGACGAGCAGTACTTC.

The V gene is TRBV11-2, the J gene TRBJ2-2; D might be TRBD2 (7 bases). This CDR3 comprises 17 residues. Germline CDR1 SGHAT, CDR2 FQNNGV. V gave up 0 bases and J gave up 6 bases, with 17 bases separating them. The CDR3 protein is CASSLDRGGALAGELFF. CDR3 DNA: TGTGCCAGCAGCTTAGATAGGGGGGGCGCTTTAGCCGGGGAGCTGTTTTTT.

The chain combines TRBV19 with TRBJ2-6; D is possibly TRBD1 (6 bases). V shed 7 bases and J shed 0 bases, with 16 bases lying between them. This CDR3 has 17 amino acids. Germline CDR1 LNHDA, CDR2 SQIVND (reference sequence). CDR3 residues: CASNGRGLDSGANVLTF. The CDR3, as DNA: TGTGCCAGTAATGGCAGGGGATTGGACTCTGGGGCCAACGTCCTGACTTTC. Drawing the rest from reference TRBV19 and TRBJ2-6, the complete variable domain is DGGITQSPKYLFRKEGQNVTLSCEQNLNHDAMYWYRQDPGQGLRLIYYSQIVNDFQKGDIAEGYSVSREKKESFPLTVTSAQKNPTAFYLCASNGRGLDSGANVLTFGAGSRLTVL.